The clone carrying this TCR beta chain was recorded many times. J gave up 3 bases and V 7 bases, and 4 bases lay outside the gene matches. Per the germline V gene, CDR1 is SGHAT and CDR2 is FQNNGV. The CDR3 loop spans 13 amino acids. Each diagnosis was grounded in clinical symptoms, serum thyroxine and TRAb, thyroid ultrasound, and orbital computed tomography. This sample holds PBMCs from less than 11 ml fresh peripheral blood. This entry comes from a study of T cells in Graves' hyperthyroidism and ophthalmopathy. The overall study: At initial diagnosis, before any treatment had begun, peripheral blood was obtained.

Researchers amplified the TCR beta CDR3 regions from RNA transcripts. Researchers ran a first-round RT-PCR on the TCR CDR3 using the HTBI primer set. Using its own MiXCR run on the multiplex PCR reads, TCRdb lists one record per CDR3 protein. The sample contains under 350,000 distinct CDR3 sequences, around 15% of which appear only once. The source of this sequence is a woman aged 40 to 50 with Graves' ophthalmopathy. The sequenced material came from blood. The chain couples TRBV11-2 to TRBJ2-7, with 9 bases fitting TRBD1. The CDR3 reads CASTRDRDYEQYF. The DNA of the CDR3 is TGTGCCAGCACCCGGGACAGGGACTACGAGCAGTACTTC. The full variable domain, its missing parts supplied by reference TRBV11-2 and TRBJ2-7, is EAGVAQSPRYKIIEKRQSVAFWCNPISGHATLYWYQQILGQGPKLLIQFQNNGVVDDSQLPKDRFSAERLKGVDSTLKIQPAKLEDSAVYLCASTRDRDYEQYFGPGTRLTVT.